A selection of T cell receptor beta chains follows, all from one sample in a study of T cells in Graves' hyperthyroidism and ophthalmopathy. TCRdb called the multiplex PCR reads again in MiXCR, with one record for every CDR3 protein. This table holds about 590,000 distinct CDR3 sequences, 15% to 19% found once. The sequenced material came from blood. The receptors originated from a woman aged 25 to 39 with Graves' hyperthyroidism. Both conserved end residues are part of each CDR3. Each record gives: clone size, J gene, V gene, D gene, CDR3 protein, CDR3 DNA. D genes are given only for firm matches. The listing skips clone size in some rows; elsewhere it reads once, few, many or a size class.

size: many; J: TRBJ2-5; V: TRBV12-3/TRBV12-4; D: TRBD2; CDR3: CASSFGGGRQETQYF; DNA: TGTGCCAGCAGTTTTGGGGGGGGGAGACAAGAGACCCAGTACTTC
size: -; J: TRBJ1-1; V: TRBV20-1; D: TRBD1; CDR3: CSARGRQGARRRNTEAFF; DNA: TGCAGTGCTAGAGGAAGACAGGGGGCGAGAAGAAGGAACACTGAAGCTTTCTTT
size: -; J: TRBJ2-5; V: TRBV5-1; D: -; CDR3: CASSTGTQRQETQYF; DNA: TGCGCCAGCAGTACCGGGACACAGAGACAAGAGACCCAGTACTTC
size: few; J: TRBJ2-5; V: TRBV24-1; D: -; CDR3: CATSDPGIASSETQYF; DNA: TGTGCCACCAGTGACCCCGGGATAGCATCCTCAGAGACCCAGTACTTC
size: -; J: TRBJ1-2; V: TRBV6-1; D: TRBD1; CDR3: CASSESDRGRAFNYGYTF; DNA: TGTGCCAGCAGTGAATCAGACAGGGGGCGAGCGTTTAACTATGGCTACACCTTC
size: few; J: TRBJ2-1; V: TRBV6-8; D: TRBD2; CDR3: CAEGGSSNNEQFF; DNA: TGTGCTGAGGGCGGGAGTTCGAACAATGAGCAGTTCTTC
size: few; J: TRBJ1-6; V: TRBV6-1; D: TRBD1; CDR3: CASRLLGQGFDSPLHF; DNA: TGTGCCAGCAGACTCTTGGGACAGGGGTTTGATTCACCCCTCCACTTT
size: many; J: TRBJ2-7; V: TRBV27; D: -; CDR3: CASSSTGTTTDYEQYF; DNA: TGTGCCAGCAGTTCCACCGGGACAACCACAGACTACGAGCAGTACTTC
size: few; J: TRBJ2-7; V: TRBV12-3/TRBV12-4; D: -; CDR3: CASSGDSTYEQYF; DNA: TGTGCCAGCAGTGGAGACTCTACCTACGAGCAGTACTTC
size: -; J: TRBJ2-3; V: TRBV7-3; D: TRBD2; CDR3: CASSLTKTSGSADTQYF; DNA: TGTGCCAGCAGCTTAACGAAGACTAGCGGGAGTGCAGATACGCAGTATTTT
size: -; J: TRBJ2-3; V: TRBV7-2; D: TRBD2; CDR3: CATSDQNSGLGTDTQYF; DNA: TGTGCCACCAGTGACCAGAATAGCGGGCTTGGGACAGATACGCAGTATTTT
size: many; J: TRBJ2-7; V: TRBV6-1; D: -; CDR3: CASSYSSDEQYF; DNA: TGTGCCAGCAGTTACAGTTCAGACGAGCAGTACTTC
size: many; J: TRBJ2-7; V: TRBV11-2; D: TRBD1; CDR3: CASSFLDRDYEQYF; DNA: TGTGCCAGCAGCTTTCTCGACAGGGACTACGAGCAGTACTTC
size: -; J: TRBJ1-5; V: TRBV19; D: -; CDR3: CASKGSNNQPQHF; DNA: TGTGCCAGTAAAGGCAGCAACAATCAGCCCCAGCATTTT
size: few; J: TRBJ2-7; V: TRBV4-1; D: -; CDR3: CASSTGATGSYEQYF; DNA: TGCGCCAGCAGCACCGGGGCGACAGGTTCGTACGAGCAGTACTTC
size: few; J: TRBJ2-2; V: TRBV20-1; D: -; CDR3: CSALAGTMNTGELFF; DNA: TGCAGTGCCCTCGCCGGGACGATGAACACCGGGGAGCTGTTTTTT
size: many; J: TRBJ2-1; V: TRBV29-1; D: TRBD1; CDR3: CSARQGTGLSYNEQFF; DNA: TGCAGCGCCCGACAAGGGACAGGTCTCTCCTACAATGAGCAGTTCTTC
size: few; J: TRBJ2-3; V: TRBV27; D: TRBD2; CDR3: CASRLAGGRSDTQYF; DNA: TGTGCCAGCAGGCTAGCGGGAGGGAGGTCAGATACGCAGTATTTT
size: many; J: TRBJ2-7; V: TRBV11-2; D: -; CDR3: CASSLVNLFRGFLHYEQYF; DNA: TGTGCCAGCAGCTTAGTTAATCTATTTCGGGGATTCTTGCACTACGAGCAGTACTTC
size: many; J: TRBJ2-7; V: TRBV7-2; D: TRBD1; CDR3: CASTTSGQGYYEQYF; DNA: TGTGCCAGCACCACGTCGGGACAGGGGTACTACGAGCAGTACTTC